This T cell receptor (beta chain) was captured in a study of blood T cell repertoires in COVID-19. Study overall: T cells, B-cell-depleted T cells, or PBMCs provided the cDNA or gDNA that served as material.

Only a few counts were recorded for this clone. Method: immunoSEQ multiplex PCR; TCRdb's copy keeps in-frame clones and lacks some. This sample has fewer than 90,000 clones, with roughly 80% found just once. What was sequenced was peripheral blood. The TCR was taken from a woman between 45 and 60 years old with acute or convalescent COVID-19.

The CDR3 loop is CASSQRSMNTEAFF. CDR3 nucleotide sequence: TGCGCCAGCAGCCAACGGAGTATGAACACTGAAGCTTTCTTT. The chain links TRBV4-1 to TRBJ1-1; no clear D. V was pared by 2 bases and J by 0 bases, with 7 bases between. CDR1 and CDR2 from the germline V gene are MGHRA and YSYEKL. The CDR3 covers 14 residues.